This T cell receptor (beta chain) originates from a study of cytomegalovirus exposure and HLA in healthy donors. Background on the study: Previous work identified 95 million to 120 million unique TCR beta sequences from roughly 170 million T cells. HLA-typed donors were the source of about 85 million unique TCRs held in an early data release. The study's findings and limits: A previous analysis found most TCR beta V segments productive roughly 90% or roughly 30% of the time. Follow-up analysis seemed to connect common viral pathogens with several of the most significant clusters identified.

PCR amplification relied on 60 Vbeta primers (plus 13 Jbeta primers). Libraries were prepared by immunoSEQ multiplex PCR; TCRdb keeps only in-frame clonotypes and omits some of them. Among about 130,000 clones, 74% were seen once, and the ten largest hold 5.5% to 7.5%. CDR1 is SGHNT, CDR2 YENEEA, per germline. This CDR3 has 16 amino acids. After removal of 4 bases from V and 0 bases from J, the junction contained 6 bases not matched to a gene. On this clone itself: Its antigen remains unknown.

V and J are TRBV11-3 and TRBJ2-7; TRBD1 matches 10 bases. The TCR sequence derives from a woman aged 45 to 65 in good health and CMV-seropositive. The sequenced sample was PBMCs. CDR3 DNA sequence: TGTGCCAGCAGCTCCACCGACAGGGGGCCCTCCTACGAGCAGTACTTC. Amino acid sequence: CASSSTDRGPSYEQYF.